Included here is one T cell receptor (beta chain) sequence, with context. The antigen is unknown. The protocol was immunoSEQ multiplex PCR, while the TCRdb copy is restricted to in-frame clones and leaves out a portion. Of more than 13,000 clones in the sample, around 40% were seen once. The sample belongs to a study of siplizumab effects on memory and regulatory T cells. Germline V CDR1 and CDR2: MNHNY, SVGAGI (reference sequence). Trimming left V 7 bases short and J 0 bases short, with 16 bases between. The CDR3 is 16 residues long. Kept together in coculture, the mixed lymphocyte reaction cells spent more than five days at 37°C. A 1:1 mixture was made of responder PBMCs labelled with CFSE and stimulator PBMCs labelled with Violet Dye.

This rearrangement joins TRBV6-6 to TRBJ2-1, with D possibly matching TRBD2 (5 bases). The TCR was taken from a human donor in good health; the cells came from an allogeneic mixed lymphocyte reaction. Some clones in this sample may be carry-over from other donors' samples. Sequenced input: CFSE-low (dividing) CD4+ T cells sorted from an allogeneic mixed lymphocyte reaction. The CDR3 loop reads CASTLVGGISYNEQFF. In nucleotides, the CDR3 is TGTGCCAGCACCCTTGTTGGAGGAATCTCCTACAATGAGCAGTTCTTC.